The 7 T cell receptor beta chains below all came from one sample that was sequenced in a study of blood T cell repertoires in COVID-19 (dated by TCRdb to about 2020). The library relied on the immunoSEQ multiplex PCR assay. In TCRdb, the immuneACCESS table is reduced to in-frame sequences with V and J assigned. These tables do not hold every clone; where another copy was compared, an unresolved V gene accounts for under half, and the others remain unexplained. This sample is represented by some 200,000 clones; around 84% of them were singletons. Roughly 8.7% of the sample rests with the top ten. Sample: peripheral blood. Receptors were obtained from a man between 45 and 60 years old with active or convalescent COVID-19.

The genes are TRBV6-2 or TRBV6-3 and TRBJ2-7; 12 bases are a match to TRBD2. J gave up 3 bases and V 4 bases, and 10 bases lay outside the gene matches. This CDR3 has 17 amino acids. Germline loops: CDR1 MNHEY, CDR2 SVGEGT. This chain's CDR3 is CASSSRLAGAQIYEQYF. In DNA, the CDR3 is TGTGCCAGCAGTTCCCGACTAGCGGGAGCCCAAATCTACGAGCAGTACTTC.

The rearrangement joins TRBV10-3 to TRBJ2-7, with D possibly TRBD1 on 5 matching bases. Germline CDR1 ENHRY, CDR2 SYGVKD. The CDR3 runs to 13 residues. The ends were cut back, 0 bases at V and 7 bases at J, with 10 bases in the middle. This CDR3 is CAISESGLVEQYF. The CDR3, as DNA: TGTGCCATCAGTGAGTCGGGGCTTGTAGAGCAGTACTTC.

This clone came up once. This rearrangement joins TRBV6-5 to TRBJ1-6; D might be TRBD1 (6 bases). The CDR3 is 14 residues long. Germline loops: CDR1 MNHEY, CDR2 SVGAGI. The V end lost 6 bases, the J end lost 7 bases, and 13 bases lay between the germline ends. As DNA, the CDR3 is TGTGCCAGCAGACAGGGTCAGGGCAATTCACCCCTCCACTTT. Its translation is CASRQGQGNSPLHF.

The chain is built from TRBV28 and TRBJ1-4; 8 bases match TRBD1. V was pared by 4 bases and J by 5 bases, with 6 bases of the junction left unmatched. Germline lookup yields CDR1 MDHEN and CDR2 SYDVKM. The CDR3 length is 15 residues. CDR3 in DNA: TGTGCCAGCAGTTCTACAGGGGGACGAAATGAAAAACTGTTTTTT. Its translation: CASSSTGGRNEKLFF.

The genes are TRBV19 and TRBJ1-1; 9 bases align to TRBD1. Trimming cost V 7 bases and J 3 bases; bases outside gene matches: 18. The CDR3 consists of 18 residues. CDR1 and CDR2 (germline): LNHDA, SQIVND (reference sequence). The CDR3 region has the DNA TGTGCCAGTATGGAATCTTTCTCCCGGACAGGGGTGGACACTGAAGCTTTCTTT. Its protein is CASMESFSRTGVDTEAFF.

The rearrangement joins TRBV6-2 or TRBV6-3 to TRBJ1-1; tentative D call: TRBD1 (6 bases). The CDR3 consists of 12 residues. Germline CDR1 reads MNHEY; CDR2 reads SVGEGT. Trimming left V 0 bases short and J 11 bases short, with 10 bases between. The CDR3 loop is CASSYSRGAAFF. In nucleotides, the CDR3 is TGTGCCAGCAGTTACTCACGGGGGGCCGCTTTCTTT.

CDR3 sequence reads: CASSLGRGPTEAFF. The CDR3 DNA reads TGTGCCAGCAGCTTGGGCAGGGGGCCCACTGAAGCTTTCTTT. The chain employs TRBV11-1 and TRBJ1-1; 8 positions match TRBD1. Trimming removed 3 bases from V and 4 bases from J; junction bases left unmatched: 4. Germline V gene data show CDR1 as SGHAT and CDR2 as FQDESV (reference sequence). There are 14 residues in the CDR3.